These 10 T cell receptor beta chains originate from one sample sequenced in a study of blood T cell repertoires in COVID-19. Libraries were prepared by immunoSEQ multiplex PCR; TCRdb keeps only in-frame clonotypes and omits some of them. Of 100,000 or so clones listed, around 76% are singletons. The source material was peripheral blood. Receptors were obtained from a woman aged 70-85 years with acute or convalescent COVID-19.

Here the CDR3 reads CSGTGTSGGETQYF. DNA for the CDR3: TGCAGCGGGACCGGGACTAGCGGGGGGGAGACCCAGTACTTC. V usage is TRBV29-1 and J usage is TRBJ2-5, with 15 bases fitting TRBD2. The V segment lost 7 bases and the J segment 5 bases; nucleotides outside the gene matches: 5. Germline CDR1 is SQVTM and CDR2 is ANQGSEA. The length of the CDR3 is 14 residues.

This clone has a single count. The chain joins TRBV19 to TRBJ1-1; no firm D call. Germline V CDR1 and CDR2: LNHDA, SQIVND (reference sequence). The CDR3 contains 16 residues. The germline V and J ends were trimmed by 3 bases and 1 base, with 15 bases remaining between them. The CDR3 here is CASSMGGGPTNTEAFF. CDR3 coding DNA: TGTGCCAGTAGTATGGGAGGTGGACCGACGAACACTGAAGCTTTCTTT. Looking up the rest from reference TRBV19 and TRBJ1-1 gives the full variable domain: DGGITQSPKYLFRKEGQNVTLSCEQNLNHDAMYWYRQDPGQGLRLIYYSQIVNDFQKGDIAEGYSVSREKKESFPLTVTSAQKNPTAFYLCASSMGGGPTNTEAFFGQGTRLTVV.

The rearrangement uses TRBV5-1 and TRBJ2-7, with 9 bases lining up with TRBD2. The length of the CDR3 is 14 residues. The trim removed 5 bases at V and 3 bases at J, leaving 6 bases unmatched. The germline V gene encodes CDR1 SGHRS and CDR2 YFSETQ. CDR3 sequence reads: CASRWTSANYEQYF. The DNA for the CDR3 is TGCGCCAGCAGATGGACTAGCGCCAACTACGAGCAGTACTTC.

The genes are TRBV7-2 and TRBJ2-7, with 8 bases aligning to TRBD1. J gave up 2 bases and V 6 bases, and 9 bases lay outside the gene matches. The CDR3 length is 15 residues. From germline, CDR1 is SGHTA and CDR2 FQGNSA. The CDR3 DNA reads TGTGCCAGCAGAGCGACCGGGACAGGACCCTACGAGCAGTACTTC. It codes for CASRATGTGPYEQYF.

The chain carries TRBV4-1 and TRBJ2-3; perhaps TRBD1 as D (6 bases). The V end was cut by 2 bases, the J end by 3 bases, with 9 bases between. Germline V gene lookup returns CDR1 MGHRA and CDR2 YSYEKL. The CDR3 has 14 residues. The CDR3 protein is CASSQKQGTDTQYF. Written as DNA, the CDR3 is TGCGCCAGCAGCCAAAAACAGGGAACAGATACGCAGTATTTT.

The chain couples TRBV11-1 to TRBJ2-7; the match to TRBD1 covers 7 bases. Unmatched junction bases numbered 5, after V lost 4 bases and J lost 2 bases. The CDR3 length is 14 residues. Germline V lookup: CDR1 SGHAT, CDR2 FQDESV (reference sequence). In DNA, the CDR3 is TGTGCCAGCAGCTCCCGACAGGGCCCCTACGAGCAGTACTTC. Translating gives CASSSRQGPYEQYF.

This clone was seen only once. The chain couples TRBV7-2 to TRBJ1-4; D is possibly TRBD1 (5 bases). Germline-derived CDR1 and CDR2 are SGHTA and FQGNSA. Trimming cost V 2 bases and J 7 bases, with 11 bases left between them. The CDR3 consists of 14 residues. CDR3 in amino acids: CASSLQGPIEKLFF. The CDR3 DNA sequence: TGTGCCAGCAGCTTACAGGGCCCCATTGAAAAACTGTTTTTT.

Worth noting for this clone: An end of the junction does not agree with germline; a read error may underlie this. V usage is TRBV10-2 and J usage is TRBJ2-7; D possibly corresponds to TRBD1 (6 bases). The CDR3 loop spans 14 amino acids. The germline gives CDR1 WSHSY, CDR2 SAAADI. The CDR3 DNA reads as TGCGCCAGCAGCGAGTACAGGGTCAGTTACGAGCAGTACTTC. Encoded protein: CASSEYRVSYEQYF.

The V gene is TRBV13, the J gene TRBJ1-4; 8 bases match TRBD1. Germline V gene sequence: CDR1 PRHDT, CDR2 FYEKMQ (reference sequence). The CDR3 is made up of 17 amino acids. After removal of 3 bases from V and 3 bases from J, the junction contained 9 bases not matched to a gene. The CDR3 nucleotides read TGTGCCAGCAGCTTTCCGGACAGGGTTTATGCTAATGAAAAACTGTTTTTT. Its translation: CASSFPDRVYANEKLFF.

This rearrangement joins TRBV19 to TRBJ1-2, with a weak D call TRBD1 (5 bases). V lost 1 base, J lost 8 bases, and 8 bases lay in between. Germline values: CDR1 LNHDA, CDR2 SQIVND (reference sequence). The CDR3 sequence is 12 residues long. The CDR3 loop is CASSIGQGGYTF. The CDR3 DNA reads TGTGCCAGTAGTATAGGGCAGGGCGGCTACACCTTC.